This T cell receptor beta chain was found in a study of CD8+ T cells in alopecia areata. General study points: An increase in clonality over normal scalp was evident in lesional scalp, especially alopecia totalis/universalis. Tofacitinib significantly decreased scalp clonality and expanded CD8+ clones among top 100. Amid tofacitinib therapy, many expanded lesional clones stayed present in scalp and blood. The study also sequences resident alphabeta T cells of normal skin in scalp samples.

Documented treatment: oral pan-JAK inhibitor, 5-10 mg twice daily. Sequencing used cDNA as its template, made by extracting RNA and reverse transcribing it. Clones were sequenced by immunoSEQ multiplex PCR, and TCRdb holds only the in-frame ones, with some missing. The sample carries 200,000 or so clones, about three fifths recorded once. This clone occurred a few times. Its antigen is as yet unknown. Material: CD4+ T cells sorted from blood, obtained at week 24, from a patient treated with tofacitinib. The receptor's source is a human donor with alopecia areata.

CDR3 DNA: TGTGCCAGCCTAGAGGGACAGGCATATGGCTACACCTTC. It codes for CASLEGQAYGYTF. This chain links TRBV6-5 with TRBJ1-2, with 8 bases identical to TRBD1. Per germline, CDR1 MNHEY and CDR2 SVGAGI. With V trimmed by 8 bases and J by 5 bases, 7 bases remained unmatched. This CDR3 region has 13 residues.